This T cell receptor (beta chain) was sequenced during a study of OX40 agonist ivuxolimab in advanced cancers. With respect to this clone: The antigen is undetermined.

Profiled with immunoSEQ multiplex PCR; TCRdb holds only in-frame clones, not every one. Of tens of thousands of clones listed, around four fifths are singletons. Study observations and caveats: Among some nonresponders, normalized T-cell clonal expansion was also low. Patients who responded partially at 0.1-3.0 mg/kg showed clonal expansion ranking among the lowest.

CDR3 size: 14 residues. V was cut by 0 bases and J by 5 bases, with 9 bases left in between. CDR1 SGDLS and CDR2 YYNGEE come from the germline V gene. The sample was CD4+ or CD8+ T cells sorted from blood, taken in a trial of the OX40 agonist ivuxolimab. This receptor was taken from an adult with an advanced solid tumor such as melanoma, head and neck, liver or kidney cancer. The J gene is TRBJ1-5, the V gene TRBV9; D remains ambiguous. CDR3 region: CASSVAGWDQPQHF. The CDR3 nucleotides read TGTGCCAGCAGCGTAGCCGGATGGGATCAGCCCCAGCATTTT.